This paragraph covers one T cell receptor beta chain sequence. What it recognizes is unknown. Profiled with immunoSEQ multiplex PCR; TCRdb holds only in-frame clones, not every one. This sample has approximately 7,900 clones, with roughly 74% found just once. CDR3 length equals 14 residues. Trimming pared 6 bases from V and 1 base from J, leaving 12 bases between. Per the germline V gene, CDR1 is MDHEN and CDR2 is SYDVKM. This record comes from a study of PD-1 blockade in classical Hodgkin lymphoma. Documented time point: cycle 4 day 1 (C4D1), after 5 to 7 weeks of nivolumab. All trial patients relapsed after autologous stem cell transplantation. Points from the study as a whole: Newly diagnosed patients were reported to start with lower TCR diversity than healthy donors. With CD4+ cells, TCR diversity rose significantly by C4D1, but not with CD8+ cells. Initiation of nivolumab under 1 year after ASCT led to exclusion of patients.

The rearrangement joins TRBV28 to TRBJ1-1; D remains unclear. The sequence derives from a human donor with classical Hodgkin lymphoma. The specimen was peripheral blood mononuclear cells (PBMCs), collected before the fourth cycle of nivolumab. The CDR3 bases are TGTGCCAGCAGGCCTTTAGAGTGGAACACTGAAGCTTTCTTT. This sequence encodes CASRPLEWNTEAFF.